This paragraph covers one TCR beta chain sequence. CDR3 length: 13 residues. V gave up 4 bases and J gave up 3 bases, with 7 bases separating them. CDR1 and CDR2 from the germline V gene are SEHNR and FQNEAQ (reference sequence). Across about two dozen US areas, participants ranged in age from 18 to 89 years. Categorization into cohorts depended on clinical history that participants reported. This sample is part of a study of blood T cell repertoires in COVID-19. Method: immunoSEQ multiplex PCR; TCRdb's copy keeps in-frame clones and lacks some. This table has some 320,000 clones, about nine tenths appearing once.

Sequencing input: PBMCs or T cells enriched from blood (not recorded which). The source is a man aged 55 to 70 who had recovered from COVID-19. The chain is built from TRBV7-9 and TRBJ1-5, with D unclear. CDR3 DNA sequence: TGTGCCAGCAGCTACAGTTACAATCAGCCCCAGCATTTT. It yields the protein CASSYSYNQPQHF.